This TCR beta chain emerged from a study of regulatory T cells in long-lasting Graves disease. Described time point: persistent/refractory GD, antithyroid drugs over 5 years with positive TRAb. PBMC RNA was the source of the TCR library. Looked up from germline, CDR1 is MNHNS and CDR2 is SASEGT. The ends were cut back, 6 bases at V and 0 bases at J, with 20 bases in the middle. The CDR3 contains 17 residues. CDR3-region Arm-PCR and iRepertoire HTBI primers produced the TCR beta libraries. TCRdb reanalysed the multiplex PCR reads using MiXCR and keeps one entry per CDR3 protein. The table has hundreds of thousands of distinct CDR3 sequences, about 20% seen once. This clonotype has at least ten counts.

The source of this sequence is a female donor with Graves disease. This sample comprised peripheral blood mononuclear cells (PBMCs), obtained when the disease was refractory, from a patient treated with antithyroid drugs. The chain combines TRBV6-1 with TRBJ1-1; perhaps TRBD1 as D (5 bases). This chain's CDR3 is CASSIPGPRGVNTEAFF. DNA for the CDR3: TGTGCCAGCAGCATCCCGGGACCGCGGGGGGTGAACACTGAAGCTTTCTTT.